This T cell receptor beta chain was sequenced during a study of vaccination and CD4 T cells after COVID-19 (dated 2022 in TCRdb). For context, the study as a whole: Every convalescent patient had a positive nasal swab PCR test for SARS-CoV-2, with mild disease in several patients and severe disease in one. In the convalescent cohort there were six males and four females, among whom were two Hispanic individuals, seven Caucasians, two Asians and one multiracial person. Participants received two doses of either the Pfizer-BioNTech BNT162b2 vaccine (n=8) or the Moderna mRNA-1273 vaccine (n=2). Post-COVID blood samples from convalescent patients were collected a median of around 100 days after diagnosis, with a range of 35 to 161 days. Post-vaccine blood samples were collected a median of about 69 days after the second vaccine dose, ranging from about 14 to 241 days. For three convalescent patients, samples were collected at an early post-vaccination timepoint (day 14) as well as at a late post-vaccination timepoint (days 161 to 241). Culture stimuli were overlapping spike peptide pools from SARS-CoV-2 and from the common cold coronaviruses HCoV-NL63, HCoV-OC43 and HCoV-229E. Control cultures used a CEFX viral epitope pool as positive control, an HIV-1 Nef peptide pool as negative control, or no peptide. In nine to eleven COVID-19 convalescent patients and 4 infection-naive healthy vaccine recipients, researchers compared the spike-specific CD4+ TCR repertoire from before mRNA vaccination with the repertoire from after.

Here is what the overall study found, with its caveats: Relatively few convalescent patients were included in the study, and early timepoints after natural infection were not analyzed. Nearly all vaccine-specific clones in convalescent patients (304 of 307) were mono-reactive for SARS-CoV-2 spike rather than cross-reactive with common cold coronaviruses. The median count of SARS-CoV-2-reactive clonotypes went up from approximately 20 after infection to 30 to 40 after vaccination, although the change was not significant. Among convalescent patients, a median approximately 88% of the SARS-CoV-2-reactive clones seen after vaccination appeared only after vaccination, which suggests priming specific to the vaccine.

Details on this clonotype: Its target antigen remains unknown. No much larger clone exists at a distance of one base, and base qualities are not known.

Based on the germline V gene, the CDR1 and CDR2 sequences are MNHNS and SASEGT. Reading from cysteine to phenylalanine, the CDR3 counts 16 amino acids. Only the CDR3 DNA stays, 48 bases, in frame from base 1. Trimming takes 3 bases off V and 5 bases off J; junction bases not matched to a gene: 10. In the paper's terms, the time point label means: late sampling 161 to 241 days after vaccination in a few convalescent patients. The sample's treatment or condition label is to be understood as: roughly nine-day PBMC culture with coronavirus spike peptide pools or control peptides (ViraFEST assay). The study used the ViraFEST assay, which expanded antigen-specific T cells with peptide pools and then identified expanded clonotypes by TCR sequencing. The convalescent patients' positive SARS-CoV-2 PCR tests fell between March and December 2020, which was before the Alpha, Beta and Delta variants emerged in the United States. Fewer than 2.5 million PBMCs per well were cultured in IMDM with roughly 5.5% human AB serum and approximately 9.8 IU/ml IL-2, plus 10 ug/ml peptide pools. Half of the culture medium was replaced with fresh IL-2-containing medium on days 3 and 7. After roughly 9 days of culture, CD4+ T cells were isolated by negative selection with the EasySep CD4+ T cell isolation kit. Ficoll-Paque Plus gradient centrifugation was used to isolate PBMCs from whole blood, and the isolated PBMCs were then either used fresh or cryopreserved at -140C. Culture conditions were generally each tested in triplicate wells.

Libraries came from PCR. At the Johns Hopkins FTIC core, DNA from the cultured CD4+ T cells underwent TCR sequencing with the Oncomine TCR Beta short-read assay. The QIAamp micro DNA kit was used to extract genomic DNA from the cultured CD4+ T cells. Oncomine TCR Beta libraries from cultured CD4+ T cells were pooled with unique dual indexes and sequenced on an Illumina iSeq 100. As for the original processing: Non-productive sequences were removed, and CDR3s not starting with C, not ending with F or W, or shorter than 7 amino acids were discarded. Antigen-specific clonotypes were identified using the MANAFEST web application through comparison of peptide-stimulated wells with reference and other culture wells. To be called positive, a clone needed an FDR below 0.05, an odds ratio above 5, and a productive frequency above 0.1% in at least two of three replicate wells. Clonotypes that were significantly expanded in both SARS-CoV-2 spike wells and at least one common cold coronavirus spike condition were defined as cross-reactive. Similarity between CDR3 sequences was evaluated in R version 3.6.1 using Levenshtein distances (stringdist) and unrooted phylogenetic trees (ape). The public reads were run again by TCRdb, first through fastp at Q25 and then through MiXCR, and only productive beta chains were kept. Duplicate CDR3 protein sequences are folded into a single record with the most common DNA and genes. TCRdb, rather than the study authors, made the V and J calls. The sample contains tens of thousands of distinct CDR3 sequences, over 25% of them found a single time. The ten largest clones take up about 7.6% of the sample.

Sequenced material: CD4+ T cells from blood, cultured in vitro, taken about 7 months after SARS-CoV-2 vaccination. The TCR sequence derives from a human donor who had recovered from COVID-19. Recombination connected TRBV6-1 to TRBJ1-2, and TRBD1 aligns with 9 junction nucleotides. The CDR3 corresponds to CASSEHHGTGSYGYTF. The base sequence is TGTGCCAGCAGTGAGCACCACGGGACAGGGTCTTATGGCTACACCTTC.